This TCR beta chain was sequenced during a study of human T cells and chemical hapten exposure. About the research overall: Mainly, slight library volume differences in the pool made TCR yields vary.

Broader study findings: TCRs whose frequency exceeded 1 in 1000 remained the same following DPC sensitization.

From whole blood left unfractionated, total RNA was extracted. This CDR3 is built from 14 residues. J lost 0 bases, V lost 6 bases, and 4 bases had no gene match. The germline V gene encodes CDR1 SNHLY and CDR2 FYNNEI. Per the original methods: TCR counts had a median of 95,638 per sample and spanned about 20,000 to 700,000. TCRdb re-derived calls from the 5' RACE reads in MiXCR, one entry per CDR3 protein. These V and J calls derive from TCRdb rather than the authors' analysis. The data hold about 140,000 distinct CDR3 sequences, with roughly 4% observed a single time. In its sample, this clonotype was seen a few times. The antigen is not known.

V usage is TRBV2 and J usage is TRBJ1-2; 7 bases map to TRBD1. This sequence originates from a female donor in good health. The CDR3 sequence is CASRGQPTNYGYTF. CDR3 DNA: TGTGCCAGCAGGGGACAGCCAACTAACTATGGCTACACCTTC.